The source of this TCR beta chain is a study of beta chain features in type 1 diabetes. Study results and limitations: Patients with Type 1 diabetes showed moderately but significantly shorter TCRB CDR3s in all four CD4+ subsets. VDJ junctions sequenced from type 1 diabetes patients showed fewer insertions and more deletions.

Germline V gene sequence: CDR1 GTSNPN, CDR2 SVGIG (reference sequence). CDR3 length: 15 residues. The ends lost 7 bases at V and 4 bases at J; junction bases unmatched: 10. Notes on this clone: The antigen is not known.

The authors reverse transcribed all of the isolated RNA, so sequencing captured expressed TCRB transcripts. Measured with immunoSEQ multiplex PCR; TCRdb has only the in-frame clones, and not every one. The table lists around 250,000 clones, approximately 25% of them singletons, with about 0.012% in the top ten. The genes are TRBV30 and TRBJ2-2; 9 bases match TRBD2. This clonotype originated in a woman in her 30s with type 1 diabetes. The sequenced sample was naive CD4+ T cells from blood. The CDR3 nucleotides read TGTGCCTTTACTAGCGGACTAGCGCGCACCGGGGAGCTGTTTTTT. This sequence encodes CAFTSGLARTGELFF.